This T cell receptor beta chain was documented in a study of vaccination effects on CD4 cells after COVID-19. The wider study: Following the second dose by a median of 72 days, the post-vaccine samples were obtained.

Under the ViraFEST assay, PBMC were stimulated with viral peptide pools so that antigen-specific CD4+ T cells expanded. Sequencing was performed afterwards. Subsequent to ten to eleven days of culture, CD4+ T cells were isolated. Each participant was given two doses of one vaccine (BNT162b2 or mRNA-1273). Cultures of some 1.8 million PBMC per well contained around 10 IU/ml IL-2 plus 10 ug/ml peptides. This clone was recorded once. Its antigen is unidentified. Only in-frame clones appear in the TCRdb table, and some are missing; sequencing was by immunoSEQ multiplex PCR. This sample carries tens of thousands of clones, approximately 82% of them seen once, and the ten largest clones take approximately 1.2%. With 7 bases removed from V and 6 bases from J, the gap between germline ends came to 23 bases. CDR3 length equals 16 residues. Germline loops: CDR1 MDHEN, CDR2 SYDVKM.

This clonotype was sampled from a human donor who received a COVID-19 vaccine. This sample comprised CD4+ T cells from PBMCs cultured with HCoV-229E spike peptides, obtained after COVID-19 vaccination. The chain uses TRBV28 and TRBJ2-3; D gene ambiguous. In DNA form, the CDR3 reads TGTGCCAGCATCACACCCCGGGCAGGAAGGTACGATACGCAGTATTTT. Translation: CASITPRAGRYDTQYF. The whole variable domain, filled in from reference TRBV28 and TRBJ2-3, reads DVKVTQSSRYLVKRTGEKVFLECVQDMDHENMFWYRQDPGLGLRLIYFSYDVKMKEKGDIPEGYSVSREKKERFSLILESASTNQTSMYLCASITPRAGRYDTQYFGPGTRLTVL.